This T cell receptor beta chain is drawn from a study of T cell responses to AZD1222 COVID-19 vaccine. Notes on the study in general: A mostly white British donor set with more females was recruited, and clonal diversity was possibly underestimated.

Measured with immunoSEQ multiplex PCR; TCRdb has only the in-frame clones, and not every one. Altogether approximately 190,000 clones are present, approximately 91% being singletons, with the ten largest covering roughly 0.98%. In germline, CDR1 is SGDLS, CDR2 YYNGEE. The CDR3 spans 15 residues. V was cut by 0 bases and J by 0 bases, with 6 bases left in between. A word on this clone: Its antigen is unknown. Other DNA sequences in the same sample also yield this CDR3.

The chain joins TRBV9 to TRBJ1-4, with no clear D. This receptor was identified in an adult in good health. The sample was peripheral blood, taken on day 0 of AZD1222 vaccination. Here the CDR3 reads CASSVGQATNEKLFF. The CDR3 DNA sequence: TGTGCCAGCAGCGTAGGGCAGGCAACTAATGAAAAACTGTTTTTT.